The present T cell receptor beta chain was sequenced within a study of blood T cell repertoires in COVID-19 (TCRdb year 2020). General notes on the study: The collaborator samples originated in the United States, Italy and Spain and spanned the acute and convalescent phases of COVID-19. Nearly every sample came with metadata listing a de-identified subject ID, COVID-19 status, age in years and sex. Subjects who had been exposed to COVID-19, were actively infected with it, or had recovered from it provided the deeply sampled blood TCRbeta repertoires that made up the dataset. The prospective study material was composed of cDNA or gDNA derived from T cells, B-cell-depleted T cells, or PBMCs. The repertoires were released in a freely available public database intended as a resource for research on the immune response to SARS-CoV-2. Where available, HLA class I and class II types were obtained from metadata supplied by the sample provider rather than from assay-based typing. The samples were drawn from the first 160 participants of the ongoing ImmuneRACE study and from roughly 1,300 subjects provided by 6 global collaborators.

The immunoSEQ Assay, a bias-controlled multiplex PCR, was used to amplify TCRbeta CDR3 regions from genomic DNA. Concerning the study's data processing: The number of nucleated cells in each sample was estimated from the amplification of reference gene primers within the assay. To quantify the absolute abundance of each unique TCRbeta CDR3 rearrangement, sequence reads were collapsed and filtered. For each sample, productive Simpson clonality was calculated as the square root of Simpson's diversity index across productive rearrangements. Sourced from immuneACCESS, this table was stored by TCRdb with only in-frame sequences that have V and J called. A share of the clones is absent; for the studies checked, an unresolved V gene accounts for under half, and the remainder has no known explanation. The V and J calls and clone size were taken over from that table, and D and trimming were inferred from the DNA. The sample contains roughly 150,000 clones, over 75% of them found a single time. Together, the top ten hold approximately 2.8% of the sample.

The CDR3 contains 14 residues, cysteine and phenylalanine counted. Only the CDR3 part of the read is kept: 42 bases, read in frame from the first base. CDR1 SGHRS and CDR2 YFSETQ are derived from the germline V gene. Relative to germline, V is missing 4 bases and J is missing 2 bases, with 3 bases of the junction outside any gene match. Overall study results and their limits: How much clinical and demographic metadata was included differed by source and by participant, and the metadata was provided uncurated.

Collaborating institutions collected whole blood in K2EDTA tubes following their own protocols. For TCRbeta analysis, collaborators shipped samples as frozen whole blood, isolated PBMCs, or DNA extracted from either of those sample types. Of note for this clone: The antigen this receptor binds is unknown. The sample holds no much larger clone one base away, and base qualities are not on file.

The receptor's source is a man between 65 and 85 years old with acute or convalescent COVID-19. The chain is assembled from TRBV5-1 and TRBJ2-7, with 10 middle bases fitting TRBD2. The sample was peripheral blood. CDR3 reads: CASSDLAGAYEQYF. The DNA sequence is as follows: TGCGCCAGCAGCGACCTAGCGGGGGCCTACGAGCAGTACTTC.